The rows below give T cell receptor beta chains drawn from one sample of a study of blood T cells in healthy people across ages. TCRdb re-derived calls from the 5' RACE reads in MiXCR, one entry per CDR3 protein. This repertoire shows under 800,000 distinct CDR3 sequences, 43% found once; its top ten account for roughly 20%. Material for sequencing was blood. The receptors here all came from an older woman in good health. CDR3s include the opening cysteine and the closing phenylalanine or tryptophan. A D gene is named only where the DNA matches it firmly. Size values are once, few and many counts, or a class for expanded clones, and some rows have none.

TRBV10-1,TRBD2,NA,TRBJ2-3,CASSDSGRPHDTQYF,TGCGCCAGCAGTGATAGCGGGAGGCCCCACGATACGCAGTATTTT
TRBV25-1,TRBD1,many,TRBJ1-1,CASSLTGGLNTEAFF,TGTGCCAGCAGTCTAACAGGGGGCTTGAACACTGAAGCTTTCTTT
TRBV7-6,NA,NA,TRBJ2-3,CASSVEWADTQYF,TGTGCCAGCAGCGTAGAATGGGCAGATACGCAGTATTTT
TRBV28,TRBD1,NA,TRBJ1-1,CASSVAQGWSEAFF,TGTGCCAGCAGTGTGGCACAGGGGTGGTCTGAAGCTTTCTTT
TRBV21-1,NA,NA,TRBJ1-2,CASSKVLEDRVNGYTF,TGTGCCAGCAGCAAAGTTTTGGAGGACAGGGTAAATGGCTACACCTTC
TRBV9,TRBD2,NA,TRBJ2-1,CASSPDGGSFNEQFF,TGTGCCAGCAGCCCCGATGGCGGGAGTTTCAATGAGCAGTTCTTC
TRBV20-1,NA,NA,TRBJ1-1,CSAKGRWNTEAFF,TGCAGTGCTAAGGGACGGTGGAACACTGAAGCTTTCTTT
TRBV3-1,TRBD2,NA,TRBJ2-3,CASSTGLARADTQYF,TGTGCCAGCAGTACGGGACTAGCCAGGGCAGATACGCAGTATTTT
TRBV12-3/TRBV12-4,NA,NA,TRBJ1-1,CAAASIRGTEAFF,TGTGCCGCAGCATCTATTCGGGGGACTGAAGCTTTCTTT
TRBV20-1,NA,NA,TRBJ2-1,CSARDLRRVKETQFF,TGCAGTGCTAGAGACCTACGGAGAGTGAAAGAGACCCAGTTCTTC
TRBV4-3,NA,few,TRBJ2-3,CASSQGFAQTDTQYF,TGCGCCAGCAGCCAAGGGTTCGCCCAGACAGATACGCAGTATTTT
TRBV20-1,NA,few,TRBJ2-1,CSARSQSGTTYNEQFF,TGCAGTGCTAGGTCCCAATCCGGGACAACCTACAATGAGCAGTTCTTC
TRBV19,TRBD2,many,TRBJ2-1,CASSIDPAGGFYNEQFF,TGTGCCAGTAGTATAGATCCAGCGGGGGGGTTCTACAATGAGCAGTTCTTC
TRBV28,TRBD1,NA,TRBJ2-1,CASSPGQGPYEQFF,TGTGCCAGCAGTCCGGGACAGGGGCCATATGAGCAGTTCTTC
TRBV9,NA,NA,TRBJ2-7,CASSGRPGGDEQYF,TGTGCCAGCAGCGGCCGGCCGGGGGGCGATGAGCAGTACTTC
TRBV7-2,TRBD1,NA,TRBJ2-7,CASSGTQGAHEQYF,TGTGCCAGCAGCGGAACACAGGGGGCCCACGAGCAGTACTTC